This paragraph reports one TCR beta chain. Its specificity is not known. Being one base from a much bigger clone, this may be a read error. Co-extraction of both nucleic acids (RNA and DNA) used roughly 19-33 mg of unsorted bulk tissue. From around 500 ng of total RNA, TCR beta-specific cDNA was reverse-transcribed using a constant-region primer. Investigators got TCR beta libraries out of three nested multiplex PCR rounds, done with slightly modified ARM-PCR. PCR rounds one and two used TRBV1-TRBV30 forward primers with a C-beta reverse primer for roughly 9 cycles each. TCRdb processed the multiplex PCR reads anew with MiXCR; each CDR3 protein has one entry. The data contain fewer than 200,000 distinct CDR3 sequences, over 80% of them singletons. The V end lost 3 bases, the J end lost 0 bases, and 8 bases lay between the germline ends. Germline CDR1 LNHDA, CDR2 SQIVND (reference sequence). This CDR3 spans 14 amino acids.

These data come from a study of tumor-infiltrating lymphocytes in primary liver carcinoma. About the research overall: Those enrolled were patients of both sexes, who were aged 30 to 69 years. General observations from the study: The 250 largest clones made up significantly more of tumor than blood repertoires (p = 0.039).

What was sequenced was tumor tissue from primary liver carcinoma. V usage is TRBV19 and J usage is TRBJ1-1; possible D gene TRBD1, 5 bases. The TCR originated in a middle-aged man with primary liver carcinoma and hepatitis B virus infection. Written as DNA, the CDR3 is TGTGCCAGTAGTATCTGGGGGGTGAACACTGAAGCTTTCTTT. Its protein is CASSIWGVNTEAFF.